This entry concerns a single T cell receptor beta chain. Its antigen is as yet unknown. The V segment lost 6 bases and the J segment 2 bases; nucleotides outside the gene matches: 8. CDR1 and CDR2 from the germline V gene are SNHLY and FYNNEI. This CDR3 has 17 residues. The sample is drawn from a study of T-cell memory formation after mild COVID-19. Study-level results: The second-wave clones peaking on day 37 were not confirmed as SARS-CoV-2-specific. CD4+ bias marked clones expanding day 15 to 37, unlike balanced contracting clones. Clones that contracted clustered mainly in CM and EM if CD4+ and in EMRA if CD8+.

Constant-segment primers were used for 5'RACE, and the resulting TCR alpha and TCR beta cDNA libraries carried sample barcodes and UMIs. One entry per CDR3 protein, called by TCRdb with MiXCR from the 5' RACE reads. The table lists 360,000 or so distinct CDR3 sequences, around 30% of them singletons, with less than 15% in the top ten. Sequencing was carried out using PBMCs or a T cell subset sorted from them (not recorded which). This chain connects TRBV2 to TRBJ2-5; the match to TRBD2 covers 14 bases. This receptor was obtained from an adult woman who had mild COVID-19 (a few samples of this study predate the infection). Cell type and time point are not known. The CDR3 DNA follows: TGTGCCAGCAGCCTAGGACTAGCGGGAGGATTTCAAGAGACCCAGTACTTC. Its translation is CASSLGLAGGFQETQYF.